This TCR beta chain emerged from a study of blood T cell repertoires in COVID-19. Per the original methods: Reference gene primer amplification in the assay estimated nucleated cell counts. The method was immunoSEQ multiplex PCR; TCRdb's version includes in-frame clones alone and lacks a portion of them. V and J calls and clone size are as listed in that table; D and trimming were resolved from the DNA. The table lists approximately 24,000 clones, roughly 84% of them singletons. The TCR was taken from a man aged 50 to 60 with active COVID-19. The source material was peripheral blood.

CDR3 sequence reads: CASSPSTGLYEQYV. CDR3 DNA: TGTGCCAGCTCACCAAGCACAGGCCTTTACGAGCAGTACGTC. The chain combines TRBV18 with TRBJ2-7; tentative D call: TRBD1 (5 bases). Germline V gene lookup returns CDR1 KGHSH and CDR2 LQKENI. Trimming shortened V by 2 bases and J by 4 bases, and 12 bases separated the two germline ends. The CDR3 totals 14 residues.